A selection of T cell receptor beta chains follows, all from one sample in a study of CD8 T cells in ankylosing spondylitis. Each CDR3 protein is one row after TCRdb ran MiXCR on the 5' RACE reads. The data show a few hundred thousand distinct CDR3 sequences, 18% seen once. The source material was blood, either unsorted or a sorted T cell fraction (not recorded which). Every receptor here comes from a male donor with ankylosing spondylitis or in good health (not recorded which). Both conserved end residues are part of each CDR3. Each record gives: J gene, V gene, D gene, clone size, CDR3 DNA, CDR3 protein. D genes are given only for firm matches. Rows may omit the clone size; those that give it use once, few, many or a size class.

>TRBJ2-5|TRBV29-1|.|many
TGCAGCGTTCCCCACGGACAAGAGACCCAGTACTTC
CSVPHGQETQYF
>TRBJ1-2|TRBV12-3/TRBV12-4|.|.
TGTGCCAGCAGTCTAGGACGATATAATAACTATGGCTACACCTTC
CASSLGRYNNYGYTF
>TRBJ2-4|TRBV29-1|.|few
TGCAGCGTCCTTAAGGAGTCCCCTACTTATCCCAAAAACATTCAGTACTTC
CSVLKESPTYPKNIQYF
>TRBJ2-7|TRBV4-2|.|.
TGTGCCAGCAGCCCGGGACACGGATGCGAGCAGTACTTC
CASSPGHGCEQYF
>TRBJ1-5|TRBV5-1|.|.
TGCGCCAGCAGCTTTAGGACAATCAATCAGCCCCAGCATTTT
CASSFRTINQPQHF
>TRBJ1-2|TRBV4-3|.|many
TGCGCCAGCAGCCAAGTGTTCGTTCCGTTGGCCGAAAAAGATGGCTACACCTTC
CASSQVFVPLAEKDGYTF
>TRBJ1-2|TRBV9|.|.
TGTGCCAGCAGCGTAGCTACGGACAGCGTAAACTATGGCTACACCTTC
CASSVATDSVNYGYTF
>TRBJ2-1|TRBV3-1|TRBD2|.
TGTGCCAGCAGCCGGACTAGCGGGAGGGCCATCTACAATGAGCAGTTCTTC
CASSRTSGRAIYNEQFF
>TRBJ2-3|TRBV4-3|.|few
TGCGCCAGCAGCCAAGGTCGCTACACAGATACGCAGTATTTT
CASSQGRYTDTQYF
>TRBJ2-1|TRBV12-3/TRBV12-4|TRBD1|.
TGTGCCAGCAGTTCAACAGGGGGCGGGTACAATGAGCAGTTCTTC
CASSSTGGGYNEQFF
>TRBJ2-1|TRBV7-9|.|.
TGTGCCAGCAGCTTAGCGTTGCGTGGGGAGCAGTTCTTC
CASSLALRGEQFF
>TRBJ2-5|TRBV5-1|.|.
TGCGCCAGCAGCTTGGACGGGGGAGTTGACCAGTACTTC
CASSLDGGVDQYF
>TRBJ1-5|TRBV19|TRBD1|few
TGTGCCAGTACCCAGGGGGCCGCCAATCAGCCCCAGCATTTT
CASTQGAANQPQHF
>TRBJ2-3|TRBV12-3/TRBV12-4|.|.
TGTGCCAGCAGTTTAAGCCGGATGGGGACAGATACGCAGTATTTT
CASSLSRMGTDTQYF
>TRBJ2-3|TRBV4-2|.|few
TGTGCCAGCAGCCAAGAAGCTGCCCGTTGGGATACGCAGTATTTT
CASSQEAARWDTQYF
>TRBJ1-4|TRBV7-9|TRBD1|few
TGTGCCAGCAGTGTCCCTGACAGGGGTAATGAAAAACTGTTTTTT
CASSVPDRGNEKLFF
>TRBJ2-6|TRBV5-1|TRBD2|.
TGCGCCAGCAGCTTGGCCCGAGCGGGGGAGGGCTCTGGGGCCAACGTCCTGACTTTC
CASSLARAGEGSGANVLTF
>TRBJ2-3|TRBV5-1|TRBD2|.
TGCGCCAGCAGCGTGCCTAGCGGAATAGCAGATACGCAGTATTTT
CASSVPSGIADTQYF
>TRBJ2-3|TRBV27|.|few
TGTGCCAGCAGTTTATCTGTCACTAGCACAGATACGCAGTATTTT
CASSLSVTSTDTQYF
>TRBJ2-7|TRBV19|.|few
TGTGCCAGTAGTATTACCCGGACGGGACCCTACGAGCAGTACTTC
CASSITRTGPYEQYF
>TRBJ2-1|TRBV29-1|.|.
TGCAGCGTTGAACAGCGAGGACAGCGGTCCTACAATGAGCAGTTCTTC
CSVEQRGQRSYNEQFF
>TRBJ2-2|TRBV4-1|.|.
TGCGCCAGCAGCCAGTTTACCGGGGAGCTGTTTTTT
CASSQFTGELFF
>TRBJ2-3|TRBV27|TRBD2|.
TGTGCCAGCAGTCCACAGCGGGGGAGACTCACAGATACGCAGTATTTT
CASSPQRGRLTDTQYF
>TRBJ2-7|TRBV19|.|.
TGTGCCAGTGGCTTCGGTTACGAGCAGTACTTC
CASGFGYEQYF
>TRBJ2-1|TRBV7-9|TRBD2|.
TGTGCCAGCAGTATACTAGCGGGAGGAAATGAGCAGTTCTTC
CASSILAGGNEQFF
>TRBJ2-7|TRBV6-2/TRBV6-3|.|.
TGTGCCAGCAAAGAGCGGGCTCCCTACGAGCAGTACTTC
CASKERAPYEQYF
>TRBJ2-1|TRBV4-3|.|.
TGCGCCAGCAGCCAACTCCAGGGCGGAGGGAAGTACAATGAGCAGTTCTTC
CASSQLQGGGKYNEQFF
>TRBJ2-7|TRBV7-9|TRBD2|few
TGTGCCAGCAGCTATAAGACGACTAGCGGGGGCTTTGAGCAGTACTTC
CASSYKTTSGGFEQYF
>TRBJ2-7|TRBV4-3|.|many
TGCGCCAGCAGCCAAGATTTGGGGAATAACGAGCAGTACTTC
CASSQDLGNNEQYF
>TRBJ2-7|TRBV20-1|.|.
TGCAGTGCTACCCTGTCCGGCACCGTAGAGCAGTACTTC
CSATLSGTVEQYF
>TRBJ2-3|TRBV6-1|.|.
TGTGCCAGCAGAGGCCCCTGGGGGAGCACAGATACGCAGTATTTT
CASRGPWGSTDTQYF
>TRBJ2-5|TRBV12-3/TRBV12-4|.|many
TGTGCCAGCAGGGCCCTCCAAGAGACCCAGTACTTC
CASRALQETQYF
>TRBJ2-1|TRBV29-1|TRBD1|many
TGCAGCGTTCCCGATGAATGGACAGGGGATCAGGTTGAGCAGTTCTTC
CSVPDEWTGDQVEQFF
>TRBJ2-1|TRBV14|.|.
TGTGCCAGCAGCCAAGATCAGTACAATGAGCAGTTCTTC
CASSQDQYNEQFF
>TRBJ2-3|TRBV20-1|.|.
TGCAGTGCTAGAGATGGGGGGGCCAGCACAGATACGCAGTATTTT
CSARDGGASTDTQYF
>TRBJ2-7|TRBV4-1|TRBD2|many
TGCGCCAGCAGCCAGGTAGCGGGAGGCAGGTACGAGCAGTACTTC
CASSQVAGGRYEQYF
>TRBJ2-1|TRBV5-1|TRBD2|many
TGCGCCAGCAGCCCCCTACTAGCGGAGTCCTACAATGAGCAGTTCTTC
CASSPLLAESYNEQFF
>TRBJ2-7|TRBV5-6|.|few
TGTGCCAGCAGCTTGTCAGGACAGCTGTCGTTGCGGTACTTC
CASSLSGQLSLRYF
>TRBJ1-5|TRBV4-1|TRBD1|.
TGCGCCAGCAGCCACCCCGGGACAGGGGCGGGCAATCAGCCCCAGCATTTT
CASSHPGTGAGNQPQHF
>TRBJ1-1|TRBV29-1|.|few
TGCAGCGTTGAAGACAGCCCGGGCACTGAAGCTTTCTTT
CSVEDSPGTEAFF
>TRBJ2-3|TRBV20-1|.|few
TGCAGTGCTAGACCCAGGGGTACAGATACGCAGTATTTT
CSARPRGTDTQYF
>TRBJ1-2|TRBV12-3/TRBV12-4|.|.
TGTGCCAGCAGTTTAAGAGGGTCCCTTAGTGATGGCTACACCTTC
CASSLRGSLSDGYTF
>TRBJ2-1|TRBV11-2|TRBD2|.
TGTGCCAGCAGCTCCCCGACTAGCGGGAACTTAAACAATGAGCAGTTCTTC
CASSSPTSGNLNNEQFF
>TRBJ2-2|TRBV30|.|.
TGTGCCTGGAGTTCGACCGGGGCCGGGGAGCTGTTTTTT
CAWSSTGAGELFF
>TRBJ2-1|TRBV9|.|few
TGTGCCAGCAGCGCAGGCGGGGTAGCGCTGAGGCATGAGCAGTTCTTC
CASSAGGVALRHEQFF
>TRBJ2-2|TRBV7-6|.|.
TGTGCCAGCAGCTCGAGGTGGGAAGGCGGGGAGCTGTTTTTT
CASSSRWEGGELFF